A selection of T cell receptor beta chains follows, all from one sample in a study of spatial heterogeneity in lung cancer. TCRdb re-analysed the 5' RACE reads in MiXCR, keeping a single row per CDR3 protein. The sample holds 30,000 to 45,000 distinct CDR3 sequences, roughly 7.2% seen once. The input for sequencing was PBMCs, taken at surgery. These receptors were collected from a female donor with early-stage non-small cell lung cancer. Each CDR3 is given with its conserved first and last residue. The order of the fields is clone size, V gene, D gene, J gene, CDR3 protein, CDR3 DNA. D genes are given only for firm matches. Clone size is shown for a subset of rows, as once, few, many or a class of expanded clone.

many	TRBV7-9	NA	TRBJ1-2	CAGGRQEHYGYTF	TGTGCCGGAGGGCGACAGGAGCACTATGGCTACACCTTC
many	TRBV7-6	NA	TRBJ1-1	CASSLGMNTEAFF	TGTGCCAGCAGCTTGGGGATGAACACTGAAGCTTTCTTT
NA	TRBV5-1	NA	TRBJ2-1	CASSLGASYNEQFF	TGCGCCAGCAGCTTGGGGGCATCCTACAATGAGCAGTTCTTC
few	TRBV5-1	TRBD2	TRBJ2-2	CASSRGSGRMDTGELFF	TGCGCCAGCAGCCGTGGTAGCGGGAGAATGGACACCGGGGAGCTGTTTTTT
few	TRBV11-3	TRBD1	TRBJ1-5	CASIKNRGPDRPQHF	TGTGCCAGCATCAAAAACAGGGGCCCTGACCGGCCCCAGCATTTT
few	TRBV15	NA	TRBJ2-2	CATRSGLHTGELFF	TGTGCCACCAGGTCCGGTTTGCACACCGGGGAGCTGTTTTTT
many	TRBV3-1	NA	TRBJ1-1	CASSQGRQYTEAFF	TGTGCCAGCAGCCAAGGGAGACAGTACACTGAAGCTTTCTTT
many	TRBV5-1	TRBD1	TRBJ2-7	CASSLTDSGQGYEQYF	TGCGCCAGCAGCTTGACTGATTCTGGACAGGGCTACGAGCAGTACTTC
many	TRBV20-1	TRBD1	TRBJ2-7	CSASKGQVYEQYF	TGCAGTGCTAGTAAGGGACAGGTGTACGAGCAGTACTTC
NA	TRBV2	NA	TRBJ1-6	CASTGFDNSPLHF	TGTGCCAGCACGGGATTCGATAATTCACCCCTCCACTTT
few	TRBV4-1	NA	TRBJ1-6	CASSQSGTENSPLHF	TGCGCCAGCAGCCAGTCCGGGACCGAGAATTCACCCCTCCACTTT
many	TRBV2	TRBD1	TRBJ1-2	CASSAQGTDGYTF	TGTGCCAGCAGTGCACAGGGGACCGATGGCTACACCTTC
many	TRBV6-2/TRBV6-3	TRBD2	TRBJ2-5	CASRAGGRTQYF	TGTGCCAGCCGAGCGGGGGGTCGTACCCAGTACTTC
many	TRBV5-1	TRBD1	TRBJ2-5	CASSWGQAETQYF	TGCGCCAGCAGCTGGGGACAGGCGGAGACCCAGTACTTC
many	TRBV28	NA	TRBJ2-5	CASSFFRAQETQYF	TGTGCCAGCAGTTTCTTCAGGGCCCAAGAGACCCAGTACTTC
many	TRBV5-4	NA	TRBJ2-2	CASSYIQGNTGELFF	TGTGCCAGCAGCTATATTCAGGGGAACACCGGGGAGCTGTTTTTT
few	TRBV4-1	TRBD2	TRBJ2-1	CASRASGYLLNNEQFF	TGCGCCAGCAGGGCTAGCGGTTATTTGTTGAACAATGAGCAGTTCTTC
many	TRBV5-1	NA	TRBJ1-1	CASSLQRGSEAFF	TGCGCCAGCAGCTTGCAGCGAGGGTCTGAAGCTTTCTTT